This section outlines one T cell receptor (beta chain) sequence together with its context. The CDR3 covers 17 residues. Germline V gives CDR1 MNHNS, CDR2 SASEGT. The V and J ends lost 4 bases and 0 bases, in that order; junction bases with no gene match: 11. The sample belongs to a study of tumor-infiltrating lymphocytes in primary liver carcinoma. Constant-region priming of 500 ng total RNA yielded TCR beta cDNA. Library construction for TCR beta comprised three nested multiplex PCR rounds performed with slightly modified ARM-PCR. The first two PCR rounds used TRBV1-TRBV30 forward primers with a C-beta reverse primer, about 10 cycles each. TCRdb re-called the multiplex PCR reads with MiXCR, one entry per CDR3 protein. The sample yields around 330,000 distinct CDR3 sequences, more than 55% seen once. Blood RNA was derived from unsorted whole blood, and germline DNA was extracted too.

The rearrangement uses TRBV6-1 and TRBJ2-7, with 8 bases lining up with TRBD2. The specimen sequenced was peripheral blood. The TCR was taken from a woman aged 30 to 39 with primary liver carcinoma and hepatitis B virus infection. As DNA, the CDR3 is TGTGCCAGCAGTGGACTAGCGAGAGGGTCCGTCTCCTACGAGCAGTACTTC. Translating gives CASSGLARGSVSYEQYF.